The 5 T cell receptor beta chains given below trace back to one sample, sequenced in a study of blood T cell repertoires in COVID-19. Assay used: immunoSEQ multiplex PCR; TCRdb lists only in-frame clones, some missing. The sample lists approximately 200,000 clones; about 81% were seen once. The sample comprised peripheral blood. These receptors were obtained from a woman older than 75 with COVID-19, enrolled during active disease.

The chain employs TRBV6-6 and TRBJ2-3, with TRBD1 as a possible D gene (6 bases). CDR3 length: 17 amino acids. Per germline, CDR1 MNHNY and CDR2 SVGAGI (reference sequence). V lost 5 bases and J lost 2, with 20 bases in between. As DNA, the CDR3 is TGTGCCAGCAGTCCCCTCGTTCCGACAGGTTCCACAGATACGCAGTATTTT. Amino acids: CASSPLVPTGSTDTQYF.

The chain combines TRBV6-1 with TRBJ2-3; 7 nucleotides line up with TRBD2. Trimming took 4 bases from V and 1 from J; bases not matched to a gene: 8. Germline-derived CDR1 and CDR2 are MNHNS and SASEGT. The CDR3 has 16 residues. The CDR3 sequence is CASSGPSGTRTDTQYF. The CDR3 coding sequence is TGTGCCAGCAGTGGCCCGAGCGGGACTCGCACAGATACGCAGTATTTT.

A remark on this clone: The junction departs from the called germline gene at one end, perhaps through a read error. The gene calls are TRBV5-1 and TRBJ1-1, with a tentative D call TRBD1 (5 bases). This CDR3 has 13 residues. Germline-derived CDR1 and CDR2 are SGHRS and YFSETQ. The CDR3 DNA reads as TGCGCCAGCAGATTGGACACGAACACTGAAGCTTTCTTT. As protein: CASRLDTNTEAFF.

The chain carries TRBV5-6 and TRBJ2-5; TRBD2 aligns across 9 bases. The trim removed 0 bases at V and 3 bases at J, leaving 9 bases unmatched. CDR1 is SGHDT, CDR2 YYEEEE, per germline. The CDR3 runs to 17 residues. CDR3 sequence reads: CASSLVALRGGKETQYF. CDR3 DNA sequence: TGTGCCAGCAGCTTGGTTGCGTTGCGGGGGGGAAAAGAGACCCAGTACTTC.

The rearrangement uses TRBV27 and TRBJ1-2; D may be TRBD1 (6 bases). The V gene's germline CDR1 is MNHEY and CDR2 SMNVEV (reference sequence). V lost 5 bases and J lost 9, with 13 bases in between. This CDR3 is built from 12 residues. CDR3 DNA: TGTGCCAGCAGTCACTATCAGGGGAGCTACACCTTC. Translation: CASSHYQGSYTF.